These T cell receptor beta chains were read from a single sample in a study of T cells in Graves' hyperthyroidism and ophthalmopathy. TCRdb passed the multiplex PCR reads through MiXCR, listing each CDR3 protein once. The table lists about 300,000 distinct CDR3 sequences, roughly a fifth of them singletons. Material: blood. The receptors were sampled from a man aged 50-60 years with Graves' ophthalmopathy. Both conserved end residues are part of each CDR3. A D gene is named only where the DNA matches it firmly. Clone size is stated in some rows and not others, as once, few, many or a class when expanded.

J gene: TRBJ2-5
V gene: TRBV6-5
clone size: NA
D gene: NA
CDR3 DNA: TGTGCCAGCAGTTACTTCTTCACCGCCGGGACAAGAAAGGGAGAGACCCAGTACTTC
CDR3 protein: CASSYFFTAGTRKGETQYF

J gene: TRBJ2-7
V gene: TRBV5-5
clone size: few
D gene: TRBD2
CDR3 DNA: TGTGCCAGCAGCTTGGTAGGGACTAGCGGGATATACGAGCAGTACTTC
CDR3 protein: CASSLVGTSGIYEQYF

J gene: TRBJ1-1
V gene: TRBV3-1
clone size: NA
D gene: NA
CDR3 DNA: TGTGCCAGCAGCCTTCAGAGAGGGAGACCTGAAGCTTTCTTT
CDR3 protein: CASSLQRGRPEAFF

J gene: TRBJ2-2
V gene: TRBV19
clone size: few
D gene: NA
CDR3 DNA: TGTGCCAGTAGTATAGCGGGAACGGTCGGGGAGCTGTTTTTT
CDR3 protein: CASSIAGTVGELFF

J gene: TRBJ2-3
V gene: TRBV6-1
clone size: NA
D gene: NA
CDR3 DNA: TGTGCCAGCAGTGAACACTCGGCAGATACGCAGTATTTT
CDR3 protein: CASSEHSADTQYF

J gene: TRBJ1-1
V gene: TRBV13
clone size: many
D gene: NA
CDR3 DNA: TGTGCCAGCAGGTCTCTTTGGGGGGACACTGAAGCTTTCTTT
CDR3 protein: CASRSLWGDTEAFF

J gene: TRBJ2-7
V gene: TRBV12-3/TRBV12-4
clone size: few
D gene: NA
CDR3 DNA: TGTGCCAGCAGTTTAACTACTCTCGAGCAGTACTTC
CDR3 protein: CASSLTTLEQYF

J gene: TRBJ2-1
V gene: TRBV7-2
clone size: NA
D gene: NA
CDR3 DNA: TGTGCCAGCAGTGAAGGAGGGGGCTGGGACAATGAGCAGTTCTTC
CDR3 protein: CASSEGGGWDNEQFF

J gene: TRBJ1-5
V gene: TRBV28
clone size: few
D gene: TRBD1
CDR3 DNA: TGTGCCAGCAGTTCTCCGGGACAGGGTCTTATGGGCAATCAGCCCCAGCATTTT
CDR3 protein: CASSSPGQGLMGNQPQHF

J gene: TRBJ1-1
V gene: TRBV20-1
clone size: many
D gene: NA
CDR3 DNA: TGCAGTGCCCCAACCCTTTTTGTGAACACTGAAGCTTTCTTT
CDR3 protein: CSAPTLFVNTEAFF

J gene: TRBJ2-1
V gene: TRBV2
clone size: many
D gene: NA
CDR3 DNA: TGTGCCAGCAGGAGGGTCTATGGGTCCAATGAGCAGTTCTTC
CDR3 protein: CASRRVYGSNEQFF

J gene: TRBJ2-1
V gene: TRBV28
clone size: many
D gene: NA
CDR3 DNA: TGTGCCAGCAGTGTGGTCCGAACTGAGCAGTTCTTC
CDR3 protein: CASSVVRTEQFF

J gene: TRBJ2-3
V gene: TRBV9
clone size: NA
D gene: NA
CDR3 DNA: TGTGCCAGCAGCGTGGGGGGAATTAGCACAGATACGCAGTATTTT
CDR3 protein: CASSVGGISTDTQYF

J gene: TRBJ2-3
V gene: TRBV5-1
clone size: few
D gene: TRBD1
CDR3 DNA: TGCGCCAGCAGCTCGGACAGGGTAGGGCCAGATACGCAGTATTTT
CDR3 protein: CASSSDRVGPDTQYF

J gene: TRBJ2-2
V gene: TRBV6-1
clone size: NA
D gene: TRBD2
CDR3 DNA: TGTGCCAGCGAACTAGCGGGAGTGTCAACCGGGGAGCTGTTTTTT
CDR3 protein: CASELAGVSTGELFF

J gene: TRBJ2-5
V gene: TRBV14
clone size: NA
D gene: NA
CDR3 DNA: TGTGCCAGCAGCCAGATACGCGCCGGAGTTCGGGAGACCCAGTACTTC
CDR3 protein: CASSQIRAGVRETQYF

J gene: TRBJ1-6
V gene: TRBV14
clone size: few
D gene: NA
CDR3 DNA: TGTGCCAGCAGCCGCACGGGACTCAGTAATTCACCCCTCCACTTT
CDR3 protein: CASSRTGLSNSPLHF

J gene: TRBJ1-5
V gene: TRBV20-1
clone size: many
D gene: NA
CDR3 DNA: TGCAGTGCTAGAGATCTGGCAGGGATGGCTCAGCCCCAGCATTTT
CDR3 protein: CSARDLAGMAQPQHF

J gene: TRBJ1-2
V gene: TRBV27
clone size: few
D gene: NA
CDR3 DNA: TGTGCCAGCAGTTTGGGGGACGGCGCAAGCGGCTACACCTTC
CDR3 protein: CASSLGDGASGYTF

J gene: TRBJ2-1
V gene: TRBV24-1
clone size: few
D gene: NA
CDR3 DNA: TGTGCCACCAGTGAAGAGTGGCGCAATGAGCAGTTCTTC
CDR3 protein: CATSEEWRNEQFF

J gene: TRBJ2-5
V gene: TRBV20-1
clone size: many
D gene: NA
CDR3 DNA: TGCAGTGCTATCTCACCGGGAGCAGCTGGGGAGACCCAGTACTTC
CDR3 protein: CSAISPGAAGETQYF

J gene: TRBJ2-6
V gene: TRBV6-2/TRBV6-3
clone size: few
D gene: TRBD1
CDR3 DNA: TGTGCCAGCAACATACAGGGGGCTGGGGCCAACGTCCTGACTTTC
CDR3 protein: CASNIQGAGANVLTF

J gene: TRBJ1-6
V gene: TRBV20-1
clone size: NA
D gene: NA
CDR3 DNA: TGCAGTGCTACAGGGGCGAATAATTCACCCCTCCACTTT
CDR3 protein: CSATGANNSPLHF

J gene: TRBJ2-1
V gene: TRBV9
clone size: NA
D gene: NA
CDR3 DNA: TGTGCCAGCAGCGTAGATGGTGGCACATACAATGAGCAGTTCTTC
CDR3 protein: CASSVDGGTYNEQFF

J gene: TRBJ2-3
V gene: TRBV24-1
clone size: few
D gene: NA
CDR3 DNA: TGTGCCACCCAGGGCGCAGCTGGCACAGATACGCAGTATTTT
CDR3 protein: CATQGAAGTDTQYF

J gene: TRBJ1-5
V gene: TRBV18
clone size: few
D gene: NA
CDR3 DNA: TGTGCCAGCTCACCACCCGGCAGGTCCGATCAGCCCCAGCATTTT
CDR3 protein: CASSPPGRSDQPQHF

J gene: TRBJ2-5
V gene: TRBV7-2
clone size: many
D gene: NA
CDR3 DNA: TGTGCCAGCAGCCCCCAGGGGGGAGGGGGCCAAGAGACCCAGTACTTC
CDR3 protein: CASSPQGGGGQETQYF

J gene: TRBJ1-5
V gene: TRBV28
clone size: many
D gene: TRBD1
CDR3 DNA: TGTGCCAGCAGTTTGGTGGTAAGGACAGGATTAAATCAGCCCCAGCATTTT
CDR3 protein: CASSLVVRTGLNQPQHF

J gene: TRBJ2-7
V gene: TRBV6-1
clone size: few
D gene: NA
CDR3 DNA: TGTGCCAGCAGAAGCCAAGGGACCCACCGGGGCTACGAGCAGTACTTC
CDR3 protein: CASRSQGTHRGYEQYF

J gene: TRBJ2-7
V gene: TRBV6-5
clone size: NA
D gene: NA
CDR3 DNA: TGTGCCAGCAGCTACTACAGGGGGACTAGTCTCCTCTACGAGCAGTACTTC
CDR3 protein: CASSYYRGTSLLYEQYF

J gene: TRBJ1-1
V gene: TRBV10-3
clone size: few
D gene: NA
CDR3 DNA: TGTGCTATCGGGGGGGCGATGAACGCTGAAGCTTTCTTT
CDR3 protein: CAIGGAMNAEAFF

J gene: TRBJ2-5
V gene: TRBV10-3
clone size: many
D gene: NA
CDR3 DNA: TGTGCCATCAGTGAGCAAGAGACCCAGTACTTC
CDR3 protein: CAISEQETQYF

J gene: TRBJ1-1
V gene: TRBV12-3/TRBV12-4
clone size: many
D gene: NA
CDR3 DNA: TGTGCCAGCAGACGCGGGGGGCGGATACCTGAAGCTTTCTTT
CDR3 protein: CASRRGGRIPEAFF

J gene: TRBJ2-1
V gene: TRBV7-9
clone size: NA
D gene: TRBD1
CDR3 DNA: TGTGCCAGCAGCTCGACAGGGGGCGCATGGGATGAGCAGTTCTTC
CDR3 protein: CASSSTGGAWDEQFF

J gene: TRBJ2-1
V gene: TRBV7-8
clone size: NA
D gene: NA
CDR3 DNA: TGTGCCAGCAGCCAGGATCCCACTGGAACCAATGAGCAGTTCTTC
CDR3 protein: CASSQDPTGTNEQFF

J gene: TRBJ1-1
V gene: TRBV7-9
clone size: few
D gene: NA
CDR3 DNA: TGTGCCAGCAGCTTAGGGGTAGGGGACACTGAAGCTTTCTTT
CDR3 protein: CASSLGVGDTEAFF

J gene: TRBJ1-5
V gene: TRBV28
clone size: many
D gene: NA
CDR3 DNA: TGTGCCAGCAGTTTTTTCGGCATCAATCAGCCCCAGCATTTT
CDR3 protein: CASSFFGINQPQHF

J gene: TRBJ2-7
V gene: TRBV28
clone size: NA
D gene: TRBD1
CDR3 DNA: TGTGCCATCAGGGGGGACAGGGCGTACGAGCAGTACTTC
CDR3 protein: CAIRGDRAYEQYF

J gene: TRBJ1-2
V gene: TRBV6-1
clone size: few
D gene: NA
CDR3 DNA: TGTGCCAGCAGTGAACGACCCCCGACCAGGGGTGGGAGCTATGGCTACACCTTC
CDR3 protein: CASSERPPTRGGSYGYTF